The rows below give T cell receptor beta chains drawn from one sample of a study of T-cell reconstitution after alpha-beta-depleted transplantation in children. TCRdb redid the calling of the PCR reads with MiXCR, one entry per CDR3 protein. The sample yields 350,000 to 500,000 distinct CDR3 sequences, 43% seen once. The starting material was PBMCs, obtained before TCRalphabeta/CD19-depleted stem cell transplant. These receptors were collected from a girl aged 2-10 years with aplastic anemia, due to receive a stem cell transplant. CDR3s include the opening cysteine and the closing phenylalanine or tryptophan.

j_call v_call cdr3_aa
TRBJ2-3 TRBV11-1 CASSLAQYDTQYF
TRBJ2-7 TRBV20-1 CSARSPAGVSSYEQYF
TRBJ2-1 TRBV30 CAWSNRAGVTYNEQFF
TRBJ2-5 TRBV12-3/TRBV12-4 CASSPRGGIQETQYF
TRBJ2-7 TRBV10-2 CASSAGYSYEQYF
TRBJ2-3 TRBV10-3 CAIRGAGAGDTQYF
TRBJ1-1 TRBV9 CASSGQDSEALTEAFF
TRBJ2-7 TRBV7-9 CASSSTRDRGGEQYF
TRBJ2-2 TRBV6-4 CASSESPLAGELFF
TRBJ2-7 TRBV12-3/TRBV12-4 CASSFPSGTGAYEQYF
TRBJ2-1 TRBV29-1 CSVRQSYNEQFF
TRBJ2-2 TRBV20-1 CSASGGGKVVGELFF
TRBJ2-7 TRBV20-1 CSSSRGDLGYEQYF
TRBJ2-1 TRBV7-2 CASSLAGYQAYNEQFF
TRBJ2-1 TRBV5-1 CASSPWDQYNEQFF
TRBJ2-3 TRBV2 CASSGPGLAVDTQYF
TRBJ2-2 TRBV24-1 CATSAAGGNTGELFF
TRBJ1-3 TRBV5-1 CASSSTGTGTTGNTIYF
TRBJ2-1 TRBV7-2 CASSSSGDNEQFF
TRBJ2-1 TRBV20-1 CSASRRVGSYNEQFF
TRBJ1-5 TRBV18 CASSPSGAHQPQHF
TRBJ2-7 TRBV5-1 CASSLVRSSSGSYEQYF
TRBJ2-7 TRBV20-1 CSANPGLAAGLVTYEQYF
TRBJ2-6 TRBV30 CAWSVNAGANVLTF
TRBJ2-5 TRBV11-1 CASRTGLAGVPRQETQYF
TRBJ2-2 TRBV19 CASSIAGRAGTGELFF
TRBJ2-1 TRBV20-1 CSAMGPTYNEQFF
TRBJ2-1 TRBV29-1 CSVEDGAGSYNEQFF
TRBJ2-7 TRBV7-2 CASSLDPFTRVEQYF
TRBJ2-3 TRBV5-6 CASSLWDTQYF
TRBJ2-7 TRBV28 CASSLQGQGTYEQYF
TRBJ2-5 TRBV5-1 CASSLTASGRETQYF
TRBJ1-2 TRBV12-3/TRBV12-4 CASSWGAEGYTF
TRBJ2-7 TRBV20-1 CSARTATYEQYF
TRBJ2-7 TRBV20-1 CSAYSYEQYF
TRBJ2-3 TRBV29-1 CSVAGSGRGSTDTQYF
TRBJ2-2 TRBV30 CAWKRGNTGELFF
TRBJ2-3 TRBV3-1 CASSQVRGRVDTQYF
TRBJ2-1 TRBV28 CASSPLADLKGQFF
TRBJ2-2 TRBV11-2 CASSPGNEGGELFF
TRBJ2-5 TRBV30 CAWSLGQGEETQYF
TRBJ2-5 TRBV30 CAWSGPQETQYF
TRBJ2-7 TRBV20-1 CSALPGPRGEQYF
TRBJ2-7 TRBV20-1 CSALPGTAINEQYF